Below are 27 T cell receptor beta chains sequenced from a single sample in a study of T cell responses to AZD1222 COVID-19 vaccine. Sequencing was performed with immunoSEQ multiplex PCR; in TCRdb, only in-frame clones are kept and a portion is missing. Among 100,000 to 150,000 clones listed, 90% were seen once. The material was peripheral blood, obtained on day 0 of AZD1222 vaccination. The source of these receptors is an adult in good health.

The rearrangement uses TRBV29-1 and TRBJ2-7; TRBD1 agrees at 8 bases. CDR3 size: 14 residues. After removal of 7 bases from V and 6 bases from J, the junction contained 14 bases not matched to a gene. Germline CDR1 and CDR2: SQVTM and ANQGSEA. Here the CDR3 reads CSAQQGVGLGEQYF. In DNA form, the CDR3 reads TGCAGCGCCCAACAGGGGGTAGGTCTGGGCGAGCAGTACTTC.

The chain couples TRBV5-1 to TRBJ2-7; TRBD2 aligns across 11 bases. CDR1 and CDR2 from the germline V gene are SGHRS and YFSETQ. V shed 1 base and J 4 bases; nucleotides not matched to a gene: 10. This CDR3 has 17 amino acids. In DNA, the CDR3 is TGCGCCAGCAGCTTGACCACTAGCGGGAGAACCAGATACGAGCAGTACTTC. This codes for CASSLTTSGRTRYEQYF. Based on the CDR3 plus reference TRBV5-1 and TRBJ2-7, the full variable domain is KAGVTQTPRYLIKTRGQQVTLSCSPISGHRSVSWYQQTPGQGLQFLFEYFSETQRNKGNFPGRFSGRQFSNSRSEMNVSTLELGDSALYLCASSLTTSGRTRYEQYFGPGTRLTVT.

CDR3: CAWSGTGGGNTEAFF. CDR3 DNA: TGTGCCTGGAGTGGGACAGGGGGCGGTAACACTGAAGCTTTCTTT. V is TRBV30 and J is TRBJ1-1, with 11 bases matching TRBD1. In germline, CDR1 is GTSNPN, CDR2 SVGIG (reference sequence). With 1 base clipped from V and 2 bases from J, the junction kept 3 bases outside the gene matches. The CDR3 extends over 15 amino acids.

The DNA of the CDR3 is TGTGCCAGCAGCTTACCCTTCTCTGGGGCCAACGTCCTGACTTTC. Encoded protein: CASSLPFSGANVLTF. The chain couples TRBV7-2 to TRBJ2-6, with D hard to call. This CDR3 region has 15 residues. Germline CDR1 and CDR2: SGHTA and FQGNSA. Trimming took off 2 bases at V and 0 bases at J, with 5 bases between the two ends.

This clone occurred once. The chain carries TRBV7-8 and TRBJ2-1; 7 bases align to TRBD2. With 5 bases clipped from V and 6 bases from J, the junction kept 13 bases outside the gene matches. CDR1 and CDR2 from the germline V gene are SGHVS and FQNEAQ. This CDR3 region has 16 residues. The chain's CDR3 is CASSPDLRLAGNEQFF. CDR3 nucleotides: TGTGCCAGCAGCCCCGATTTAAGGTTAGCGGGCAATGAGCAGTTCTTC.

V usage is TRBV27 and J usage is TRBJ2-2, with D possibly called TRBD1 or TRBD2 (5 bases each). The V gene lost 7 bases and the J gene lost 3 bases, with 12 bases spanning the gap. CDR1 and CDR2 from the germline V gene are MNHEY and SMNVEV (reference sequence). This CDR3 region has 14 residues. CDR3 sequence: CASTPGTYTGELFF. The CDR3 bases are TGTGCCAGCACCCCGGGGACGTACACCGGGGAGCTGTTTTTT.

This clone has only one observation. The CDR3 sequence is CASSFRAGGTVNYGYTF. Written as DNA, the CDR3 is TGTGCCAGCAGCTTTCGGGCAGGGGGTACCGTAAACTATGGCTACACCTTC. The chain combines TRBV5-4 with TRBJ1-2; 7 bases line up with TRBD1. V was pared by 2 bases and J by 2 bases, with 12 bases of the junction left unmatched. Germline V gene sequence: CDR1 SGHNT, CDR2 YYREEE (reference sequence). The CDR3 contains 17 residues.

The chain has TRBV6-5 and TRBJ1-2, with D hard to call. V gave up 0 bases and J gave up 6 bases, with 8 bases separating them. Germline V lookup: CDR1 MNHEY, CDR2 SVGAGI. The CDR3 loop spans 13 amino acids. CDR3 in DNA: TGTGCCAGCAGTTACTCGAGTCTCAATGGCTACACCTTC. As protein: CASSYSSLNGYTF.

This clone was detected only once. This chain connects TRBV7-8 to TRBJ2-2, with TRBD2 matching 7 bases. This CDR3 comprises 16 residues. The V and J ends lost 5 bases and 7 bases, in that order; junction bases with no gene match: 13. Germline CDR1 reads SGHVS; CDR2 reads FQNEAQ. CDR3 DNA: TGTGCCAGCAGCCCGAGCACACACAGCGGGAACGGGGAGCTGTTTTTT. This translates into CASSPSTHSGNGELFF.

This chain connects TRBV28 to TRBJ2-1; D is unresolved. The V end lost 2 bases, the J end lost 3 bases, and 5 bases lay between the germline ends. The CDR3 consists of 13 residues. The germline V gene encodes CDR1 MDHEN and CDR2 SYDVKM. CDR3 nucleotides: TGTGCCAGCAGTTTACGCCTCTACAATGAGCAGTTCTTC. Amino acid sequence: CASSLRLYNEQFF.

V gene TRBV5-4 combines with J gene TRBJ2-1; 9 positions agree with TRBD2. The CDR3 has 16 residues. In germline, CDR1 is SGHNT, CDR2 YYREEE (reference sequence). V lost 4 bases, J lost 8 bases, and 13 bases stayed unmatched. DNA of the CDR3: TGTGCCAGCAGCCCAAATGGTCGCGGGAGGGTGGATGAGCAGTTCTTC. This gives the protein CASSPNGRGRVDEQFF.

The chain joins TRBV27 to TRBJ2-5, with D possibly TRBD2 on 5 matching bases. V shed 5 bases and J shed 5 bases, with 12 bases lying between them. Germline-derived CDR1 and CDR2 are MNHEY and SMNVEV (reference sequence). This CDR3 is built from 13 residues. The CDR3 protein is CASSRWAGETQYF. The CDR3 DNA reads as TGTGCCAGCAGTCGCTGGGCGGGCGAGACCCAGTACTTC.

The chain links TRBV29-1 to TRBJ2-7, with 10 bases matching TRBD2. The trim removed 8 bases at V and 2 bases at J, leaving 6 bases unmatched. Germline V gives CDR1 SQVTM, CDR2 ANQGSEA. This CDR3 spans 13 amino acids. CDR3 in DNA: TGCAGCCCCAGGACTAGCGGTACCTACGAGCAGTACTTC. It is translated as CSPRTSGTYEQYF.

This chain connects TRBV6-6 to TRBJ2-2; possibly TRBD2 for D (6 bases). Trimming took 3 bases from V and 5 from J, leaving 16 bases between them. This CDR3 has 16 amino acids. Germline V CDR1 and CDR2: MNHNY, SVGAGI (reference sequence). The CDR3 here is CASSYGVGGRTGELFF. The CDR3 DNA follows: TGTGCCAGCAGTTATGGTGTGGGAGGTAGGACCGGGGAGCTGTTTTTT.

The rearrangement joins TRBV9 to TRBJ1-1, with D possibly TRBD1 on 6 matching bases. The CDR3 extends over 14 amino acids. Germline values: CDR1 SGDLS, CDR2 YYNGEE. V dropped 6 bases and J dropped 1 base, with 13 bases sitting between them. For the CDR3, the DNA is TGTGCCAGCACCCGTTTGACAGGGAACACTGAAGCTTTCTTT. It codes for CASTRLTGNTEAFF.

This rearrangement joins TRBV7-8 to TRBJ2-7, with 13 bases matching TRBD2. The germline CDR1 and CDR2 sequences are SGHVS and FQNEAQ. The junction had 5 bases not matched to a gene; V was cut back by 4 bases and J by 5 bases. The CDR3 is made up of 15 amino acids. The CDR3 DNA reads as TGTGCCAGCAGCTCTCGGACTAGCGGGAGAAACGAGCAGTACTTC. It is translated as CASSSRTSGRNEQYF.

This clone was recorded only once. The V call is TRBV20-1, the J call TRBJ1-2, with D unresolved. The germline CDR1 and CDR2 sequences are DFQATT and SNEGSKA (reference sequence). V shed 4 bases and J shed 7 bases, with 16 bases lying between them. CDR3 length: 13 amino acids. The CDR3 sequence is CSATDIILRGYTF. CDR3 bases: TGCAGTGCTACTGACATAATCCTCCGTGGCTACACCTTC.

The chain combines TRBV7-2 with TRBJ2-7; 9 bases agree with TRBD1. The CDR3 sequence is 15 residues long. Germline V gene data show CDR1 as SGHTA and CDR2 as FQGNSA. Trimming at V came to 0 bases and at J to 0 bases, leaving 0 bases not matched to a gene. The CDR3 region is CASSLAGQGSYEQYF. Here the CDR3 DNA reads TGTGCCAGCAGCTTAGCGGGACAGGGCTCCTACGAGCAGTACTTC. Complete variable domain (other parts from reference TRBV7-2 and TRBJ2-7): GAGVSQSPSNKVTEKGKDVELRCDPISGHTALYWYRQSLGQGLEFLIYFQGNSAPDKSGLPSDRFSAERTGGSVSTLTIQRTQQEDSAVYLCASSLAGQGSYEQYFGPGTRLTVT.

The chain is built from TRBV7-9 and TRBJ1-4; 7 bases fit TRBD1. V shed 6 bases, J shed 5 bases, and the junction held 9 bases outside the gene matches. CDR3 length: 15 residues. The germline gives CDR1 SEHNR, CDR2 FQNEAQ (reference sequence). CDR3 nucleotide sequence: TGTGCCAGCAGGAGAGGTCCAGGGGGGAATGAAAAACTGTTTTTT. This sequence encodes CASRRGPGGNEKLFF. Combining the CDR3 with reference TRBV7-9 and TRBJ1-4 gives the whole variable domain DTGVSQNPRHKITKRGQNVTFRCDPISEHNRLYWYRQTLGQGPEFLTYFQNEAQLEKSRLLSDRFSAERPKGSFSTLEIQRTEQGDSAMYLCASRRGPGGNEKLFFGSGTQLSVL.

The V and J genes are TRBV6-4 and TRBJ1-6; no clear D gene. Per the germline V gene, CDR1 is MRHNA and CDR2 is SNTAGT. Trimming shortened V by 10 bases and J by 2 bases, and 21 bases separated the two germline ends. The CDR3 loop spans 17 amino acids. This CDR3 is CAILARHYGPYNSPLHF. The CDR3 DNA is TGTGCCATCCTCGCACGCCATTATGGGCCCTATAATTCACCCCTCCACTTT.

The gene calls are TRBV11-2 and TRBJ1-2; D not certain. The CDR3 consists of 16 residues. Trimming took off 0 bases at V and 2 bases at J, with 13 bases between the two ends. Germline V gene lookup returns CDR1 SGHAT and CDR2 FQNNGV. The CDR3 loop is CASSLDVSGRNYGYTF. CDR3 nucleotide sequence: TGTGCCAGCAGCTTAGATGTCTCAGGACGGAACTATGGCTACACCTTC.

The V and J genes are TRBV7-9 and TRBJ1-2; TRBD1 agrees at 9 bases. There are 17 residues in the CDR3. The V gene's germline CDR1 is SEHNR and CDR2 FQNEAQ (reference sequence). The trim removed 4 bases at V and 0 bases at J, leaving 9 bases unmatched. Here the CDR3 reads CASSWGDRVLANYGYTF. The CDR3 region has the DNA TGTGCCAGCAGCTGGGGGGACAGGGTACTAGCTAACTATGGCTACACCTTC.

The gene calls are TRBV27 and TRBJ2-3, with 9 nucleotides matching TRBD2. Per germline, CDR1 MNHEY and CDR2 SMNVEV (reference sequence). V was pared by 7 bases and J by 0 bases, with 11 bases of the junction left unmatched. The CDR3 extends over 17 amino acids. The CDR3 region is CASTSSGMGGSTDTQYF. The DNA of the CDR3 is TGTGCCAGCACTTCTAGCGGGATGGGGGGTAGCACAGATACGCAGTATTTT.

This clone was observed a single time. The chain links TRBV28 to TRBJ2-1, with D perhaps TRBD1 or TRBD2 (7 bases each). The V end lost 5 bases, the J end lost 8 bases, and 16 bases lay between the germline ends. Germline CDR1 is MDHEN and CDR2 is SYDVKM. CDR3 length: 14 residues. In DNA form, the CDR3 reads TGTGCCAGCAGTGCTGAACAGGGGAGGGATGAGCAGTTCTTC. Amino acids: CASSAEQGRDEQFF.

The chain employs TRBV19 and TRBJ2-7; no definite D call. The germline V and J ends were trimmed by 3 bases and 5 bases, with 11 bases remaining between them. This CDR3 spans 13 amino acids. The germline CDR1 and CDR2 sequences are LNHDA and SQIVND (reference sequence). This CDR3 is CASSIGRGDEQYF. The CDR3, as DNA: TGTGCCAGTAGTATCGGTCGTGGGGACGAGCAGTACTTC.

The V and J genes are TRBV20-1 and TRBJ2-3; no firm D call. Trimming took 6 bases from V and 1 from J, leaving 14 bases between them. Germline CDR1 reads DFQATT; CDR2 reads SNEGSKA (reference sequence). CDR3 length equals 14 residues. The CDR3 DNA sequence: TGCAGTGCCAGTAGAGGCGGCCGCACAGATACGCAGTATTTT. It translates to CSASRGGRTDTQYF.

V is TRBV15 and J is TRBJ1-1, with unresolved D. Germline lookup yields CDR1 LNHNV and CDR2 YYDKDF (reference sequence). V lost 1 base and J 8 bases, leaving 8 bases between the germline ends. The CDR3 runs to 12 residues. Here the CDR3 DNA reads TGTGCCACCAGCAGAGTGGACGGGGAAGCTTTCTTT. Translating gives CATSRVDGEAFF.